This entry features one T cell receptor (beta chain) sequence. No antigen is known for it. The sample is drawn from a study of T cell responses to AZD1222 COVID-19 vaccine. Study-wide results and caveats: It should be noted that donors were predominantly white British and more often female, and clonal diversity was possibly underestimated.

Sequencing was performed with immunoSEQ multiplex PCR; in TCRdb, only in-frame clones are kept and a portion is missing. The data contain approximately 260,000 clones, approximately 95% of them singletons. Trimming took 9 bases from V and 0 from J, leaving 11 bases between them. The CDR3 runs to 13 residues. Germline CDR1 reads SNHLY; CDR2 reads FYNNEI. This receptor was identified in an adult in good health. The V gene is TRBV2, the J gene TRBJ1-2; D uncertain. Here the sequenced sample was peripheral blood, taken on day 0 of AZD1222 vaccination. CDR3 sequence reads: CARDGRPNYGYTF. The CDR3 coding sequence is TGTGCCAGGGATGGGCGACCTAACTATGGCTACACCTTC.